The T cell receptor (beta chain) described here comes from a study of blood T cell repertoires in COVID-19 (dated by TCRdb to 2020 to 2022). Broadly, across the study: Collaborator samples came from the United States, Italy and Spain and covered acute and convalescent phases of COVID-19. The material from the prospective study consisted of cDNA or gDNA derived from T cells, B-cell-depleted T cells, or PBMCs. Deeply sampled blood TCRbeta repertoires from subjects exposed to, actively infected with, or recovered from COVID-19 were included in the dataset. A freely available public database, intended as a resource for researchers studying the immune response to SARS-CoV-2, is where the repertoires were released. Samples came from the ongoing ImmuneRACE study (first 160 participants) plus 1,254 subjects from 6 global collaborators. Sample metadata almost always included a de-identified subject ID, COVID-19 status, age in years and sex. Where HLA class I and class II types were available, the types were taken from metadata supplied by the sample provider, not from assay-based typing. Overall study results and their limits: Clinical and demographic metadata were provided uncurated, with the amount varying by source and participant.

Points on this clone: Its binding antigen is unknown. There are no base qualities to consult, and no much larger clone falls within one base.

The germline V gene (reference sequence) supplies CDR1 LNHDA and CDR2 SQIVND. The germline V and J ends show losses of 6 bases and 6 bases respectively, and no gene match explains 5 bases of the junction. The CDR3 contains 15 residues, cysteine and phenylalanine counted. The only DNA kept is the CDR3, 45 bases in frame from the first base. The immunoSEQ Assay, a bias-controlled multiplex PCR, was used to amplify TCRbeta CDR3 regions from genomic DNA. Per the original workflow: Nucleated cell counts per sample were estimated from amplification of reference gene primers within the assay. To quantify the absolute abundance of each unique TCRbeta CDR3 rearrangement, sequence reads were collapsed and filtered. For each sample, productive Simpson clonality was calculated as the square root of Simpson's diversity index over productive rearrangements. The clones in this table, taken by TCRdb from immuneACCESS, are in-frame only. Not every clone is retained; where verified, under half of the shortfall comes from an unresolved V gene, and the cause of the rest is unknown. D and trimming come from the DNA, and the V and J calls and clone size come from that table. The sample data list more than 150,000 clones, and roughly 90% of these were observed just once. About 2.2% of the sample belongs to the ten largest clones.

In the prospective study, participants were about 18 to 100 years old, resided in about two dozen geographic areas of the United States, and were enrolled through a virtual design. To assign participants to cohorts, the prospective study relied on clinical history that participants themselves reported in a screening survey and a study questionnaire. Recovered participants in ImmuneRACE Cohort 3 were defined as having two consecutive negative NP/OP PCR tests, clearance from a healthcare professional, or resolution of symptoms. Mobile phlebotomists in the prospective study collected whole blood, serum and a nasopharyngeal or oropharyngeal swab from every participant. Participants in the prospective study had the option to provide additional blood draws and questionnaires over a roughly two-month period. Blood samples from the prospective study were shipped frozen or at room temperature prior to DNA extraction.

Input material: PBMCs or T cells enriched from blood (not recorded which). This TCR was sampled from a woman aged 30 to 39 who had recovered from COVID-19. Recombination joined TRBV19 with TRBJ2-1; a stretch of 13 junction bases matches TRBD2. The CDR3 is CASRLAGGLFNEQFF. In nucleotides, the sequence is TGTGCCAGTAGACTAGCGGGGGGGCTTTTCAATGAGCAGTTCTTC.